The 28 T cell receptor beta chains below all came from one sample that was sequenced in a study of T cell responses to AZD1222 COVID-19 vaccine. Sequencing used immunoSEQ multiplex PCR; TCRdb keeps in-frame clones, though not all of them. The sample lists approximately 30,000 clones; around 80% were seen once. This specimen consisted of peripheral blood, obtained on day 0 of AZD1222 vaccination. The receptor set was obtained from an adult in good health.

This clone was detected once. The rearrangement joins TRBV6-5 to TRBJ2-7; TRBD1 is a possible D gene (6 bases). CDR3 length equals 13 residues. The V end lost 10 bases, the J end lost 3 bases, and 16 bases lay between the germline ends. Looked up from germline, CDR1 is MNHEY and CDR2 is SVGAGI. For the CDR3, the DNA is TGTGCCACCATCGGGACACCCAGCTACGAGCAGTACTTC. Encoded protein: CATIGTPSYEQYF.

The chain employs TRBV6-1 and TRBJ1-2; no firm D call. Trimming took off 3 bases at V and 8 bases at J, with 10 bases between the two ends. The CDR3 is 12 amino acids. Germline lookup yields CDR1 MNHNS and CDR2 SASEGT. CDR3 region: CASSDGVWGYTF. DNA of the CDR3: TGTGCCAGCAGTGATGGGGTCTGGGGCTACACCTTC.

V gene TRBV6-6 combines with J gene TRBJ1-5, with no clear D. There are 14 residues in the CDR3. Germline CDR1 is MNHNY and CDR2 is SVGAGI (reference sequence). The V gene lost 1 base and the J gene lost 5 bases, with 9 bases spanning the gap. CDR3 residues: CASSYLPGDQPQHF. CDR3 DNA sequence: TGTGCCAGCAGTTACTTACCGGGCGATCAGCCCCAGCATTTT.

The gene calls are TRBV6-5 and TRBJ2-7; D remains unclear. Germline CDR1 MNHEY, CDR2 SVGAGI. The CDR3 loop spans 14 amino acids. Trimming took off 6 bases at V and 5 bases at J, with 17 bases between the two ends. CDR3 protein: CASSLSGSRDEQYF. CDR3 nucleotides: TGTGCCAGCAGCCTCTCAGGCAGTAGGGACGAGCAGTACTTC.

This rearrangement joins TRBV5-1 to TRBJ2-2; no reliable D call. CDR1 is SGHRS and CDR2 is YFSETQ in the germline V gene. The CDR3 is made up of 14 amino acids. V lost 0 bases and J lost 6, with 9 bases in between. The CDR3 spells CASSLVAGAGELFF. In nucleotides, the CDR3 is TGCGCCAGCAGCTTGGTAGCAGGAGCCGGGGAGCTGTTTTTT.

This clone has more than one count but fewer than ten. The chain carries TRBV5-1 and TRBJ2-2; the D gene is possibly TRBD1 (6 bases). Trimming left V 2 bases short and J 0 bases short, with 8 bases between. CDR3 length: 15 residues. CDR1 and CDR2 from the germline V gene are SGHRS and YFSETQ. CDR3 sequence: CASSLGQSNTGELFF. DNA for the CDR3: TGCGCCAGCAGCTTAGGACAGTCGAACACCGGGGAGCTGTTTTTT.

As DNA, the CDR3 is TGTGCCAGCAGCTTAGGTGGGATTAATTCACCCCTCCACTTT. This gives the protein CASSLGGINSPLHF. The chain has TRBV7-9 and TRBJ1-6; D not certain. The germline V gene has CDR1 SEHNR and CDR2 FQNEAQ (reference sequence). With 1 base removed from V and 6 bases from J, the gap between germline ends came to 7 bases. The CDR3 runs to 14 residues.

This chain connects TRBV19 to TRBJ1-5, with 8 bases matching TRBD1. Germline CDR1 LNHDA, CDR2 SQIVND (reference sequence). The CDR3 has 16 amino acids. With V trimmed by 7 bases and J by 4 bases, 12 bases remained unmatched. The chain's CDR3 is CASTQSGGQVNQPQHF. CDR3 DNA: TGTGCCAGTACACAGTCTGGGGGACAGGTTAATCAGCCCCAGCATTTT.

V usage is TRBV19 and J usage is TRBJ2-2; TRBD1 might be the D (6 bases). Germline V gene data show CDR1 as LNHDA and CDR2 as SQIVND (reference sequence). Between the trimmed V and J ends, which lost 7 bases and 4 bases, there was a span of 19 bases. CDR3 size: 16 residues. The CDR3 loop reads CASTWGRSLVTGELFF. CDR3 sequence (DNA): TGTGCCAGTACTTGGGGGCGGTCTTTAGTCACCGGGGAGCTGTTTTTT.

This chain connects TRBV19 to TRBJ1-4; TRBD1 matches 7 bases. Trimming removed 8 bases from V and 6 bases from J; junction bases left unmatched: 6. Germline loops: CDR1 LNHDA, CDR2 SQIVND (reference sequence). The CDR3 loop spans 13 amino acids. CDR3 loop: CASGDSTYEKLFF. The CDR3 coding sequence is TGTGCCAGTGGGGACAGCACTTATGAAAAACTGTTTTTT.

V and J are TRBV23-1 and TRBJ2-7; 7 nucleotides agree with TRBD1. TRBV23-1 is an open reading frame whose function is uncertain. V shed 3 bases and J 3 bases; nucleotides not matched to a gene: 11. CDR3 size: 16 residues. The CDR3 DNA reads TGCGCCAGCAGTCACGCCCGACCGACAGGGCTCTACGAGCAGTACGTC. Its protein is CASSHARPTGLYEQYV.

This clone was observed a single time. The rearrangement links TRBV6-5 to TRBJ2-1, with D perhaps matching TRBD1 (6 bases). Trimming cost V 7 bases and J 7 bases, with 20 bases left between them. CDR1 MNHEY and CDR2 SVGAGI come from the germline V gene. CDR3 length: 15 residues. The CDR3 DNA sequence: TGTGCCAGCACCCGAAAGGGCCAGGGGATGAATGAGCAGTTCTTC. This codes for CASTRKGQGMNEQFF.

The chain couples TRBV7-8 to TRBJ1-2; TRBD1 matches 9 bases. V shed 5 bases, J shed 6 bases, and the junction held 7 bases outside the gene matches. Germline V lookup: CDR1 SGHVS, CDR2 FQNEAQ. The CDR3 spans 14 residues. CDR3 amino acids: CASSRSGQGDGYTF. CDR3 nucleotides: TGTGCCAGCAGCCGCTCGGGACAGGGTGATGGCTACACCTTC.

DNA of the CDR3: TGTGCCAGCAGCCGTGACAGGGCAGAGGATACGCAGTATTTT. Its protein product is CASSRDRAEDTQYF. This sequence joins TRBV21-1 and TRBJ2-3; whether TRBD1, the table's D call, matches the DNA was not checked. TRBV21-1 is a recognized pseudogene. The CDR3 loop spans 14 amino acids.

V gene TRBV12-3 or TRBV12-4 combines with J gene TRBJ2-5; 7 nucleotides align to TRBD1. The CDR3 is 13 residues long. Trimming removed 6 bases from V and 2 bases from J; junction bases left unmatched: 3. The CDR3 region has the DNA TGTGCCAGCAGAAAGGGACAGCAAGAGACCCAGTACTTC. Amino acid sequence: CASRKGQQETQYF.

V usage is TRBV5-3 and J usage is TRBJ1-6, with TRBD1 as a possible D gene (5 bases). TRBV5-3 belongs to the ORF category, with a function that is uncertain. Trimming pared 5 bases from V and 0 bases from J, leaving 15 bases between. The CDR3 spans 17 residues. The CDR3 loop is CARRPRQRSSYNSPLHF. CDR3 coding DNA: TGTGCCAGAAGACCCAGACAGAGGAGCTCCTATAATTCACCCCTCCACTTT.

The V gene is TRBV9, the J gene TRBJ2-5, with D perhaps given as TRBD1 or TRBD2 (6 bases each). There are 14 residues in the CDR3. V was trimmed by 1 base and J by 5 bases, leaving 12 bases between them. The germline CDR1 and CDR2 sequences are SGDLS and YYNGEE. This CDR3 reads CASSVFGGRETQYF. For the CDR3, the DNA is TGTGCCAGCAGCGTATTCGGGGGCAGGGAGACCCAGTACTTC.

The chain has TRBV10-1 and TRBJ1-2, with D possibly TRBD1 on 5 matching bases. Germline V gene lookup returns CDR1 WNHNN and CDR2 SYGVQD (reference sequence). The germline V and J ends were trimmed by 2 bases and 1 base, with 5 bases remaining between them. The CDR3 runs to 13 residues. The DNA of the CDR3 is TGCGCCAGCAGTGAGGACAGTAACTATGGCTACACCTTC. Residues: CASSEDSNYGYTF.

The J gene is TRBJ1-4, the V gene TRBV7-9; TRBD1 is a possible D gene (5 bases). Trimming pared 5 bases from V and 1 base from J, leaving 20 bases between. In germline, CDR1 is SEHNR, CDR2 FQNEAQ (reference sequence). The CDR3 has 18 amino acids. This chain's CDR3 is CASSGPKAFRETNEKLFF. The DNA of the CDR3 is TGTGCCAGCAGCGGTCCCAAAGCATTCAGGGAAACTAATGAAAAACTGTTTTTT.

J is TRBJ2-5 and V is TRBV7-9, with TRBD1 matching over 7 bases. With V trimmed by 4 bases and J by 2 bases, 1 base remained unmatched. CDR1 is SEHNR and CDR2 is FQNEAQ in the germline V gene (reference sequence). The CDR3 has 13 residues. CDR3 sequence: CASSWGQQETQYF. CDR3 in DNA: TGTGCCAGCAGCTGGGGACAGCAAGAGACCCAGTACTTC.

The chain combines TRBV5-1 with TRBJ2-5, with 11 bases aligning to TRBD1. The germline gives CDR1 SGHRS, CDR2 YFSETQ. CDR3 length: 16 residues. The V and J ends lost 2 bases and 2 bases, in that order; junction bases with no gene match: 5. Written as DNA, the CDR3 is TGCGCCAGCAGCTTTGCCGGGACAGGGGGGCAAGAGACCCAGTACTTC. This translates into CASSFAGTGGQETQYF.

J is TRBJ2-5 and V is TRBV27; 7 positions match TRBD1. This CDR3 is 12 amino acids long. The V and J ends lost 8 bases and 5 bases, in that order; junction bases with no gene match: 5. The germline CDR1 and CDR2 sequences are MNHEY and SMNVEV (reference sequence). The CDR3 sequence: CASGNRGETQYF. The CDR3 nucleotides are TGTGCCAGCGGGAACAGGGGTGAGACCCAGTACTTC.

The chain carries TRBV18 and TRBJ2-7; 7 nucleotides align to TRBD2. Looked up from germline, CDR1 is KGHSH and CDR2 is LQKENI. Trimming at V came to 5 bases and at J to 5 bases, leaving 9 bases not matched to a gene. The CDR3 consists of 14 residues. The CDR3 here is CASSAIAGTNEQYV. Here the CDR3 DNA reads TGTGCCAGCTCAGCTATTGCTGGGACTAACGAGCAGTACGTC.

This rearrangement joins TRBV4-2 to TRBJ1-1; D gene ambiguous. The CDR3 runs 15 residues. Trimming removed 4 bases from V and 9 bases from J, with 21 bases in between. Germline values: CDR1 LGHNA, CDR2 YNFKEQ. The CDR3 DNA sequence: TGTGCCAGCAGCCGAGATTTGGCAGGACGGCTACAAGCTTTCTTT. Protein product: CASSRDLAGRLQAFF.

This clone has only a few counts. The V gene is TRBV28, the J gene TRBJ1-2, with D maybe TRBD1 (5 bases). This CDR3 spans 13 amino acids. Trimming pared 2 bases from V and 3 bases from J, leaving 7 bases between. Germline-derived CDR1 and CDR2 are MDHEN and SYDVKM. CDR3 loop: CASSLIRDYGYTF. For the CDR3, the DNA is TGTGCCAGCAGTTTAATCAGGGACTATGGCTACACCTTC.

This clone was counted a single time. The chain recombines TRBV10-2 with TRBJ2-2, with 8 positions matching TRBD1. The junction had 7 bases not matched to a gene; V was cut back by 6 bases and J by 1 base. The CDR3 covers 16 residues. Germline CDR1 WSHSY, CDR2 SAAADI. This CDR3 reads CASRSGQEMNTGELFF. CDR3 nucleotide sequence: TGCGCCAGCAGATCGGGACAGGAGATGAACACCGGGGAGCTGTTTTTT.

This clone has only one observation. J is TRBJ2-1 and V is TRBV13; D tentatively fits TRBD1 or TRBD2 (6 bases each). V was clipped by 5 bases and J by 7 bases, with 21 bases between them. Looked up from germline, CDR1 is PRHDT and CDR2 is FYEKMQ (reference sequence). The CDR3 spans 16 residues. As DNA, the CDR3 is TGTGCCAGCAGCCCTGAGGGGGGCGGGACCTCGAATGAGCAGTTCTTC. Protein product: CASSPEGGGTSNEQFF.

The genes are TRBV10-3 and TRBJ2-2; no clear D gene. CDR3 length: 15 residues. The V end was cut by 1 base, the J end by 2 bases, with 8 bases between. Germline V gene data show CDR1 as ENHRY and CDR2 as SYGVKD. CDR3 DNA: TGTGCCATCAGTGAGTGGGAAAGAAACACCGGGGAGCTGTTTTTT. Translated, it gives CAISEWERNTGELFF.